A single T cell receptor (beta chain) is shown here with its context. The specificity of this receptor is unknown. Per-nucleotide qualities are absent, and no much larger clonotype sits a single base away. Patients with autoimmune disease history or receiving systemic immunosuppression were excluded from the trial. In every dose cohort, peripheral blood was drawn for TCR sequencing at baseline, cycle 4 day 1, and cycle 7 day 1. Samples came from an open-label, multicenter, first-in-human phase I dose-escalation trial of ivuxolimab. Adults with locally advanced or metastatic melanoma, renal cell carcinoma, hepatocellular carcinoma or head and neck squamous cell carcinoma were enrolled in the trial. Before TCR sequencing, CD4+ and CD8+ T cells were separately sorted from peripheral blood. Including cysteine and phenylalanine, the CDR3 has 13 amino acids. The kept DNA is CDR3 alone, 39 bases in frame from the first base. Based on the germline V gene, the CDR1 and CDR2 sequences are LGHNA and YSLEER. The germline ends are 7 bases apart after V is trimmed by 2 bases and J by 8 bases.

These data originate in a study of OX40 agonist ivuxolimab in advanced cancers. For the wider study: Ivuxolimab, which targeted the costimulatory receptor OX40 (CD134), was an agonistic, fully human IgG2 monoclonal antibody. Intravenous ivuxolimab was administered to patients every 2 weeks at six dose levels: 0.01, 0.1, 0.3, 1.5, 3 and 10 mg/kg. Among the approximately 50 dose-escalation patients, some 20 had hepatocellular carcinoma, around 15 melanoma, 9 renal cell carcinoma and 9 head and neck cancer. In the dose-escalation cohort, around 80% of patients were male, and the mean age was roughly 60 years with a range of roughly 20 to 79. Patients were allowed to have had prior anti-PD-1, anti-PD-L1 or anti-CTLA-4 therapy, and 40% of the dose-escalation patients had been treated with checkpoint inhibitors. Three dose-escalation patients achieved partial responses, one with hepatocellular carcinoma and two with cutaneous melanoma. Peripheral TCRbeta sequencing was intended to test whether TCR sequence diversity was altered and clonal T-cell expansion was caused by ivuxolimab. The paper describes the monotherapy dose-escalation part (N ≈ 50 patients) of the phase I trial of ivuxolimab. Results the study describes overall, beyond this receptor: Clonal expansion of both CD4+ and CD8+ blood T cells was observed from baseline to week 6 at doses 0.1 to 3.0 mg/kg. After ivuxolimab, expanded clones were on average more numerous among CD8+ T cells than among CD4+ T cells. Partial responders in the 0.1-3.0 mg/kg groups had among the lowest normalized peripheral clonal expansion, especially among CD8+ T cells. Low levels of normalized T-cell clonal expansion were also seen in some nonresponding patients. The antigen specificity of the peripheral T cells that underwent clonal expansion was not determined.

For sequencing of the TCRbeta CDR3 region, genomic DNA was extracted from the sorted cells. The immunoSEQ Assay was used for sequencing of TCRbeta CDR3 regions. TCRdb's version of the immuneACCESS table is confined to in-frame rearrangements and falls short of the full clone set. An unresolved V gene accounts for under half of the shortfall where checked; the remainder is of unknown origin. In this sample the table shows approximately 32,000 clones, around 90% of which occur a single time. About 9.6% of the sample rests with the top ten. This TCR derives from an adult with an advanced solid tumor such as melanoma, head and neck, liver or kidney cancer. Sequenced material: CD4+ or CD8+ T cells sorted from blood, taken in a trial of the OX40 agonist ivuxolimab. Recombination joined TRBV4-3 with TRBJ1-6, and possibly TRBD1, on 5 matching bases. At the DNA level, the sequence is TGCGCCAGCAGCCAATCGACAGATTCACCCCTCCACTTT. Its amino acids are CASSQSTDSPLHF.